The clone carrying this T cell receptor beta chain was counted ten times or more. Its cognate antigen is unknown. Mouse names are used for the genes. The read gets to within 4 residues of the CDR3 end, and the germline J gene fills in the rest. RNA was extracted and reverse transcribed into cDNA as the sequencing template. Some clones are missing from TCRdb's copy, which holds only in-frame ones; the method was immunoSEQ multiplex PCR. There are some 18,000 clones in the sample, none observed a single time. This sample was included in a study of CD8+ T cells in alopecia areata. Germline V gene data show CDR1 as NNHDY and CDR2 as SYVADS. Trimming removed 1 base at V and 3 bases at J, with 13 bases between. The CDR3 loop spans 15 amino acids. Sorting used CD4, CD8alpha, NKG2D, NKG2ACE and other markers on pooled cutaneous lymph node cells. General study points: The study found higher clonality in lesional than normal scalp, especially in alopecia totalis/universalis.

The sequencing sample was made of CD8+ T cells sorted from a lymph node. The chain employs TRBV13-3 and TRBJ1-2; tentatively, D is TRBD1 (5 bases). The origin of this receptor is a C3H/HeJ mouse with alopecia areata. The strain's MHC haplotype is H2-k. The CDR3 DNA, read in part, is TGTGCCAGCAGTGATAGTGGACGGGGGGACTCC. Its protein is CASSDSGRGDS. In full, the CDR3 is CASSDSGRGDSDYTF.